The next 14 T cell receptor beta chains were all read from a single sample in a study of cytomegalovirus exposure and HLA in healthy donors. Both 60 Vbeta primers and 13 Jbeta primers went into the PCR. The table came from immunoSEQ multiplex PCR; TCRdb's copy has only in-frame clones and leaves some out. The sample has 70,000 to 95,000 clones; roughly 80% are singletons. Source material: PBMCs. All receptors come from a man over 45 in good health and CMV-seronegative.

The rearrangement links TRBV19 to TRBJ1-4; D possibly corresponds to TRBD1 (5 bases). V dropped 4 bases and J dropped 9 bases, with 6 bases sitting between them. The germline CDR1 and CDR2 sequences are LNHDA and SQIVND (reference sequence). CDR3 length: 11 amino acids. The CDR3 region has the DNA TGTGCCAGTAGTACAGGGAAAAAACTGTTTTTT. Amino acids: CASSTGKKLFF.

This rearrangement joins TRBV5-1 to TRBJ2-2; the match to TRBD1 covers 9 bases. This CDR3 has 16 amino acids. The germline CDR1 and CDR2 sequences are SGHRS and YFSETQ. V dropped 3 bases and J dropped 1; count of bases not matched to a gene: 4. The CDR3: CASSSDRGENTGELFF. The CDR3, as DNA: TGCGCCAGCAGCTCGGACAGGGGTGAGAACACCGGGGAGCTGTTTTTT.

This chain links TRBV30 with TRBJ1-1; 12 nucleotides line up with TRBD1. This CDR3 spans 13 amino acids. The ends lost 2 bases at V and 11 bases at J; junction bases unmatched: 6. Germline loops: CDR1 GTSNPN, CDR2 SVGIG (reference sequence). The CDR3 region has the DNA TGTGCCTGGAGTTCAGGGGACAGGGGGCTTGCTTTCTTT. Protein product: CAWSSGDRGLAFF.

This clone appeared a single time. The chain employs TRBV5-1 and TRBJ2-6; D is ambiguous. V was trimmed by 7 bases and J by 0 bases, leaving 11 bases between them. Germline CDR1 and CDR2: SGHRS and YFSETQ. This CDR3 has 15 residues. CDR3 residues: CASRNPVSGANVLTF. CDR3 nucleotide sequence: TGCGCCAGCCGAAACCCGGTCTCTGGGGCCAACGTCCTGACTTTC.

This chain connects TRBV25-1 to TRBJ2-3, with D hard to call. The CDR3 is made up of 12 amino acids. CDR1 is MGHDK and CDR2 is SYGVNS in the germline V gene. V dropped 3 bases and J dropped 5 bases, with 6 bases sitting between them. The CDR3 DNA follows: TGTGCCAGCAGTGAGAGTTTAGATACGCAGTATTTT. Translated: CASSESLDTQYF. The variable domain in full, with the rest retrieved from reference TRBV25-1 and TRBJ2-3, is EADIYQTPRYLVIGTGKKITLECSQTMGHDKMYWYQQDPGMELHLIHYSYGVNSTEKGDLSSESTVSRIRTEHFPLTLESARPSHTSQYLCASSESLDTQYFGPGTRLTVL.

The CDR3 loop reads CASSDQGATNEKLFF. The DNA of the CDR3 is TGCGCCAGCAGTGACCAGGGGGCAACTAATGAAAAACTGTTTTTT. The chain joins TRBV5-1 to TRBJ1-4; 7 nucleotides agree with TRBD1. V trimming: 5 bases; J trimming: 0 bases; junction bases outside the gene matches: 4. Germline assignment: CDR1 SGHRS and CDR2 YFSETQ. The CDR3 is 15 amino acids.

The count of this clone is one. The chain joins TRBV14 to TRBJ2-6; unclear D gene. V lost 4 bases and J lost 4, with 8 bases in between. CDR1 and CDR2 from the germline V gene are SGHDN and FVKESK. This CDR3 comprises 14 residues. The CDR3 region is CASSPFGGANVLTF. CDR3 in DNA: TGTGCCAGCAGCCCTTTTGGCGGGGCCAACGTCCTGACTTTC.

V usage is TRBV27 and J usage is TRBJ2-7; 11 nucleotides agree with TRBD1. Germline V lookup: CDR1 MNHEY, CDR2 SMNVEV (reference sequence). CDR3 size: 13 residues. V lost 7 bases, J lost 9 bases, and 8 bases stayed unmatched. In nucleotides, the CDR3 is TGTGCCAGCACTCCGGACAGGGGGCGCAGGCAGTACTTC. As protein: CASTPDRGRRQYF.

The chain uses TRBV2 and TRBJ1-1, with D possibly TRBD1 on 5 matching bases. The V end lost 6 bases, the J end lost 1 base, and 9 bases lay between the germline ends. There are 13 residues in the CDR3. The germline CDR1 and CDR2 sequences are SNHLY and FYNNEI. The CDR3 region has the DNA TGTGCCAGCAGAGCTCAGGGGAACACTGAAGCTTTCTTT. It codes for CASRAQGNTEAFF.

The V and J genes are TRBV21-1 and TRBJ2-7; TRBD2 is the table's D call, not checked against the DNA. TRBV21-1 represents a pseudogene. The CDR3 loop spans 15 amino acids. The CDR3 loop reads CASSKVGGCSYEQYF. The CDR3 DNA reads TGTGCCAGCAGCAAAGTCGGGGGTTGCTCCTACGAGCAGTACTTC.

The chain employs TRBV19 and TRBJ1-2; tentatively, D is TRBD1 (6 bases). Trimming took 4 bases from V and 9 from J, leaving 18 bases between them. Germline CDR1 is LNHDA and CDR2 is SQIVND (reference sequence). This CDR3 is 14 amino acids long. The CDR3 reads CASSTLDRVLRYTF. CDR3 bases: TGTGCCAGTAGTACCCTGGACAGAGTACTGCGCTACACCTTC.

A remark on this clone: This same CDR3 is encoded by further DNA sequences in the sample. The DNA for the CDR3 is TGTGCCAGCAGCGAACGGGCCAGGGGGGACATTGGGTACTTC. As protein: CASSERARGDIGYF. This rearrangement joins TRBV2 to TRBJ2-7; a possible D gene is TRBD1 (7 bases). Trimming took off 6 bases at V and 12 bases at J, with 24 bases between the two ends. The germline V gene encodes CDR1 SNHLY and CDR2 FYNNEI. The CDR3 totals 14 residues.

The DNA of the CDR3 is TGTGCCAGCAGTGAAACCGACAGAGGCGATGGCTACACCTTC. As protein: CASSETDRGDGYTF. The chain uses TRBV2 and TRBJ1-2; D possibly corresponds to TRBD1 (5 bases). Germline V gives CDR1 SNHLY, CDR2 FYNNEI. This CDR3 contains 14 residues. Trimming took 2 bases from V and 6 from J, leaving 13 bases between them.

V is TRBV5-1 and J is TRBJ2-1; 7 bases align to TRBD2. The germline V gene has CDR1 SGHRS and CDR2 YFSETQ. The V segment lost 1 base and the J segment 2 bases; nucleotides outside the gene matches: 3. The CDR3 sequence is 15 residues long. CDR3 residues: CASSLNRGAYNEQFF. The CDR3 bases are TGCGCCAGCAGCTTGAACCGGGGGGCCTACAATGAGCAGTTCTTC. The full variable domain, in which reference TRBV5-1 and TRBJ2-1 provide the parts outside the CDR3, is KAGVTQTPRYLIKTRGQQVTLSCSPISGHRSVSWYQQTPGQGLQFLFEYFSETQRNKGNFPGRFSGRQFSNSRSEMNVSTLELGDSALYLCASSLNRGAYNEQFFGPGTRLTVL.